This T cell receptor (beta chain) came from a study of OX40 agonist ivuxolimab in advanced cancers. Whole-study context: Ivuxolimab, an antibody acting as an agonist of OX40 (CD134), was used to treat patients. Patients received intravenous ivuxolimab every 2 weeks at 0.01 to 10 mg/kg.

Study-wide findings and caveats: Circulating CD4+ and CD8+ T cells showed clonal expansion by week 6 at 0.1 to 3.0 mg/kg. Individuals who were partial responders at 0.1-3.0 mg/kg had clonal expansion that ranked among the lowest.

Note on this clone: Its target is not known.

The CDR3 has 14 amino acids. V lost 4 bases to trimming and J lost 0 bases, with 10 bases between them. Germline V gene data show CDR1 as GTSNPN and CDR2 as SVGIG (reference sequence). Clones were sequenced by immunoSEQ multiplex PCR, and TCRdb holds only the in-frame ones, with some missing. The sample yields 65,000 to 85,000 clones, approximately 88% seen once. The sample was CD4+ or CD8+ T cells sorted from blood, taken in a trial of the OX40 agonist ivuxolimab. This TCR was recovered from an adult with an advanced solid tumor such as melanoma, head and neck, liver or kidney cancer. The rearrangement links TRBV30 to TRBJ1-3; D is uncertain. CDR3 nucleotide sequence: TGTGCCTGGATAGGATCTAACTCTGGAAACACCATATATTTT. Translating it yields CAWIGSNSGNTIYF. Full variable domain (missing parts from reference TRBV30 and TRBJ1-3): SQTIHQWPATLVQPVGSPLSLECTVEGTSNPNLYWYRQAAGRGLQLLFYSVGIGQISSEVPQNLSASRPQDRQFILSSKKLLLSDSGFYLCAWIGSNSGNTIYFGEGSWLTVV.